This T cell receptor beta chain was identified during a study of T cells in Graves' hyperthyroidism and ophthalmopathy. Study-level results: Most thyroid clonotypes with frequency above 0.001 were detected in blood. Ophthalmopathy prediction by the model preceded onset by a median approximately six months.

Comments on this clonotype: The antigen is unknown. This may arise from a read error, as a much more abundant clone is one base away.

Graves' hyperthyroidism without ophthalmopathy progression within 18 months was termed stable. What was amplified from RNA transcripts were TCR beta CDR3 regions. Carried out on the TCR CDR3, a first-round RT-PCR used the HTBI primer set. One entry per CDR3 protein, called by TCRdb with MiXCR from the multiplex PCR reads. This table has 300,000 to 400,000 distinct CDR3 sequences, 11% to 15% appearing once. This CDR3 has 11 amino acids. Germline V gene sequence: CDR1 MNHEY, CDR2 SMNVEV (reference sequence). The ends lost 7 bases at V and 13 bases at J; junction bases unmatched: 6. Specimen: blood. The chain recombines TRBV27 with TRBJ2-1; 8 nucleotides match TRBD2. This TCR came from an older woman with Graves' hyperthyroidism. CDR3: CASNLAGEQFF. The CDR3 DNA sequence: TGTGCCAGCAATCTAGCGGGTGAACAGTTCTTC.